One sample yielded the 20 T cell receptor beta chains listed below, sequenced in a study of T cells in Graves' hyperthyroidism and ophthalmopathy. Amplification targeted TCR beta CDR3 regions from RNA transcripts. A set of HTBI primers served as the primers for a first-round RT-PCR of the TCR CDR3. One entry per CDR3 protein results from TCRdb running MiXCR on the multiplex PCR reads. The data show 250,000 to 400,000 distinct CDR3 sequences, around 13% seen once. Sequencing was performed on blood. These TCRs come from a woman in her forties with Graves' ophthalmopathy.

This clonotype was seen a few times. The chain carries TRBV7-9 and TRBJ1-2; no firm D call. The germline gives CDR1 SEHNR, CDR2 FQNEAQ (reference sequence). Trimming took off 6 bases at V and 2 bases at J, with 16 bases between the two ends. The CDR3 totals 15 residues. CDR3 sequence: CASSAPILGNYGYTF. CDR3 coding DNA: TGTGCCAGCAGTGCCCCTATTTTGGGCAACTATGGCTACACCTTC. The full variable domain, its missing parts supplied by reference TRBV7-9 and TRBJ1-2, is DTGVSQNPRHKITKRGQNVTFRCDPISEHNRLYWYRQTLGQGPEFLTYFQNEAQLEKSRLLSDRFSAERPKGSFSTLEIQRTEQGDSAMYLCASSAPILGNYGYTFGSGTRLTVV.

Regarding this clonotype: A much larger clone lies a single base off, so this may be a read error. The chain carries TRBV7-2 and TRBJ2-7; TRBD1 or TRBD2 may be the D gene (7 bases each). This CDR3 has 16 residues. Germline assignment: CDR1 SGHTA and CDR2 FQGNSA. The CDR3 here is CACSSGGKGALGEQYF. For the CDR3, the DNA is TGTGCCTGCAGCTCCGGGGGGAAGGGGGCATTAGGTGAGCAGTACTTC.

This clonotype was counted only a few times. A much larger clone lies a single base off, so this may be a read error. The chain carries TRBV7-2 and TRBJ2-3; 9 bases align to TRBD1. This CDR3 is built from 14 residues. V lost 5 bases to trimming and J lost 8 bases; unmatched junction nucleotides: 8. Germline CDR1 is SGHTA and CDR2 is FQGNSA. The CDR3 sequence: CASSLRQGGGTQYF. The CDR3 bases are TGTGCCAGCAGCCTCAGACAGGGGGGAGGTACGCAGTATTTT.

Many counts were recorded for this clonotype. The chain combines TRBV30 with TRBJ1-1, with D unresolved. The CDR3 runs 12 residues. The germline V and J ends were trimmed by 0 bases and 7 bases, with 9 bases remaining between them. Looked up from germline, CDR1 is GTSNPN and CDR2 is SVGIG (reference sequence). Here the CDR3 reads CAWSVPSIEAFF. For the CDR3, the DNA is TGTGCCTGGAGTGTCCCTTCAATTGAAGCTTTCTTT. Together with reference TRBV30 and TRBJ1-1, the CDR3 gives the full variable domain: SQTIHQWPATLVQPVGSPLSLECTVEGTSNPNLYWYRQAAGRGLQLLFYSVGIGQISSEVPQNLSASRPQDRQFILSSKKLLLSDSGFYLCAWSVPSIEAFFGQGTRLTVV.

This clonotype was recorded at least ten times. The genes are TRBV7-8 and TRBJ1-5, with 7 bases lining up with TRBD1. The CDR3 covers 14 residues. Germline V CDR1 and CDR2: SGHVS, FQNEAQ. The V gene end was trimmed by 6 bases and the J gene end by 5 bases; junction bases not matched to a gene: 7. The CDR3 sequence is CASSSQGRYQPQHF. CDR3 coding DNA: TGTGCCAGCAGTTCACAGGGGAGGTATCAGCCCCAGCATTTT. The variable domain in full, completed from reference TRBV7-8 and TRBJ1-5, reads GAGVSQSPRYKVAKRGQDVALRCDPISGHVSLFWYQQALGQGPEFLTYFQNEAQLDKSGLPSDRFFAERPEGSVSTLKIQRTQQEDSAVYLCASSSQGRYQPQHFGDGTRLSIL.

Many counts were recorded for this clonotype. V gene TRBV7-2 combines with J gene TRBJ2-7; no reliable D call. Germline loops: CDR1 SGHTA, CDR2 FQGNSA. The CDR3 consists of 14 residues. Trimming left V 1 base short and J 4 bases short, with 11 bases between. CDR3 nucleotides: TGTGCCAGCAGCTTAGTGTCAGCACTTTACGAGCAGTACTTC. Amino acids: CASSLVSALYEQYF.

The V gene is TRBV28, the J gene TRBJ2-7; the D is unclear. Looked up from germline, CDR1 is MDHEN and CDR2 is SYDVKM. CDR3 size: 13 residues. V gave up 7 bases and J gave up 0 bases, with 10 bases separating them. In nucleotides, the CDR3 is TGTGCCAGCACCAGTAGGGTCTCCTACGAGCAGTACTTC. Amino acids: CASTSRVSYEQYF.

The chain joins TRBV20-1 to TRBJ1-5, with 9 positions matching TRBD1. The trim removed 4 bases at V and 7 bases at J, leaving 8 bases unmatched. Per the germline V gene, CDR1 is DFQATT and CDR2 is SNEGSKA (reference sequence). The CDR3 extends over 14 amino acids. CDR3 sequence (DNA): TGCAGTGCTAAAAGACAGGGGGGAGTCCAGCCCCAGCATTTT. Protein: CSAKRQGGVQPQHF.

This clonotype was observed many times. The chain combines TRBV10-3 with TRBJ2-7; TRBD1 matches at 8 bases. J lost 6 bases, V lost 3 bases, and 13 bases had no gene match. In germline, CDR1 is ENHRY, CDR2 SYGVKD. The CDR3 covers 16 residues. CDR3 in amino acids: CAISEPDRVGSSEQYF. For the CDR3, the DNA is TGTGCCATCAGTGAACCGGACAGGGTAGGCTCGAGCGAGCAGTACTTC.

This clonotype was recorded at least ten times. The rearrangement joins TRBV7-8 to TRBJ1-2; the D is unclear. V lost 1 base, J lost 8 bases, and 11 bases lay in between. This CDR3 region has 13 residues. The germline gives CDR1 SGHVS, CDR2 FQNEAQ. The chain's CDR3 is CASSLGKALGYTF. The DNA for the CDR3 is TGTGCCAGCAGCTTAGGGAAGGCACTGGGCTACACCTTC.

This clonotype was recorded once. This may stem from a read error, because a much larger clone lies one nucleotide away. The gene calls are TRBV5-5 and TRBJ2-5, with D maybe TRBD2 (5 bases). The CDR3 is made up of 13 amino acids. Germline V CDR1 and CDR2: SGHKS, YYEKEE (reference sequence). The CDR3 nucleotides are TGTGTCAGCGGACGGGATTTCCAAGAGACCCAGTACTTC. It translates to CVSGRDFQETQYF.

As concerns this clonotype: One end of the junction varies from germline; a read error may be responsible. The CDR3 DNA follows: TGTGCCACCAGTGATTCTTCTAGGGGATTCTACAATGAGCAGTTCTTC. Encoded protein: CATSDSSRGFYNEQFF. The chain has TRBV2 and TRBJ2-1; TRBD1 might be the D (5 bases). Germline values: CDR1 SNHLY, CDR2 FYNNEI. The CDR3 has 16 amino acids.

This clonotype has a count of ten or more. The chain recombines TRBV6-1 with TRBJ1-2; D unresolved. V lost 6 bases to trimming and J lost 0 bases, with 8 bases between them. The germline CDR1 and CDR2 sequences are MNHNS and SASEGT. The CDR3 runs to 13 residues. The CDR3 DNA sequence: TGTGCCAGCAGAAAGGAAGCTAACTATGGCTACACCTTC. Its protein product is CASRKEANYGYTF.

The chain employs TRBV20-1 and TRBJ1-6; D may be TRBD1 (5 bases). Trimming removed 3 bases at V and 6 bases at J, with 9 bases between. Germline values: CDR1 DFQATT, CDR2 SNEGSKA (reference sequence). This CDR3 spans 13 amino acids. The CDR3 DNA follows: TGCAGTGCTAGCCAGGGCCCTAATTCACCCCTCCACTTT. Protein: CSASQGPNSPLHF.

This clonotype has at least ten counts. DNA of the CDR3: TGTGCCAGCAGCTTGTCGGGGGACAGCTCCTACGAGCAGTACTTC. Its protein product is CASSLSGDSSYEQYF. V gene TRBV5-5 combines with J gene TRBJ2-7; weak D call: TRBD1 (7 bases). Germline-derived CDR1 and CDR2 are SGHKS and YYEKEE (reference sequence). The CDR3 totals 15 residues. Trimming pared 1 base from V and 0 bases from J, leaving 11 bases between.

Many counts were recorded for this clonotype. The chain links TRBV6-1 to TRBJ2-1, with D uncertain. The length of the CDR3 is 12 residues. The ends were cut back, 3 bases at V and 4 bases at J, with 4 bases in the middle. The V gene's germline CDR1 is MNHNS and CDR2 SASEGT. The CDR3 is CASSDLYNEQFF. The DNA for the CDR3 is TGTGCCAGCAGTGACCTATACAATGAGCAGTTCTTC.

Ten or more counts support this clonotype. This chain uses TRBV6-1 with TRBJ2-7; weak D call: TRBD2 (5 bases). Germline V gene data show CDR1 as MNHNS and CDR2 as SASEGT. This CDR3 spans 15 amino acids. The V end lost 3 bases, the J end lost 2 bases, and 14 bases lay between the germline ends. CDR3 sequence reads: CASSEYGGSTYEQYF. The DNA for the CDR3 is TGTGCCAGCAGTGAGTATGGCGGGTCTACCTACGAGCAGTACTTC.

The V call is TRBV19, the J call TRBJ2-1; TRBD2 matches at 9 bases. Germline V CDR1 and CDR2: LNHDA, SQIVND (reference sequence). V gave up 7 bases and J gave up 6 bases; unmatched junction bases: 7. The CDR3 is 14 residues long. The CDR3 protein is CASTTLAGVNEQFF. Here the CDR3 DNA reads TGTGCCAGTACGACTTTAGCGGGGGTCAATGAGCAGTTCTTC.

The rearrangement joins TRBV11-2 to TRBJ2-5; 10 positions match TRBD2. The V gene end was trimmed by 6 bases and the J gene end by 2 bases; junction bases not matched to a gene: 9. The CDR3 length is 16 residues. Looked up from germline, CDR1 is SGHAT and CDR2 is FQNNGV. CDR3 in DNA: TGTGCCAGCAGATCTGGGGTAGCGGGGGGACAAGAGACCCAGTACTTC. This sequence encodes CASRSGVAGGQETQYF.

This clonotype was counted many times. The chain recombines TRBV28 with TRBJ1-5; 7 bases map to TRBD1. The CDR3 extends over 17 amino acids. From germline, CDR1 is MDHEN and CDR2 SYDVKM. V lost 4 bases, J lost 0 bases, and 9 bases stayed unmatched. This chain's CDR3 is CASSSTGDLYSNQPQHF. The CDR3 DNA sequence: TGTGCCAGCAGTTCAACAGGGGACCTCTATAGCAATCAGCCCCAGCATTTT.